Shown below are 11 T cell receptor beta chains from a single sample sequenced in a study of T cell changes during pregnancy in multiple sclerosis. TCRdb's copy holds only in-frame clones and misses some; the assay was immunoSEQ multiplex PCR. The data show 69,000 or so clones, with 85% to 95% seen just once and around 2% held by the top ten. The starting material was peripheral blood, obtained in the third trimester of pregnancy. The source is a female donor in good health, enrolled as a control in a pregnancy study.

The chain couples TRBV6-6 to TRBJ1-2; 9 nucleotides agree with TRBD1. CDR3 length equals 13 residues. Germline loops: CDR1 MNHNY, CDR2 SVGAGI (reference sequence). J lost 6 bases, V lost 4 bases, and 3 bases had no gene match. CDR3: CASSSRTGDGYTF. CDR3 DNA sequence: TGTGCCAGCAGTTCGCGGACAGGGGATGGCTACACCTTC.

V usage is TRBV9 and J usage is TRBJ2-5; 7 bases line up with TRBD2. The V segment lost 0 bases and the J segment 5 bases; nucleotides outside the gene matches: 10. Germline loops: CDR1 SGDLS, CDR2 YYNGEE. The CDR3 spans 16 residues. CDR3 residues: CASSVAGGLGRETQYF. CDR3 sequence (DNA): TGTGCCAGCAGCGTAGCTGGAGGACTAGGGAGGGAGACCCAGTACTTC.

The J gene is TRBJ1-4, the V gene TRBV19, with 9 positions matching TRBD1. V was pared by 3 bases and J by 5 bases, with 7 bases of the junction left unmatched. The germline V gene encodes CDR1 LNHDA and CDR2 SQIVND (reference sequence). This CDR3 contains 16 residues. CDR3 loop: CASSMATGTGNEKLFF. As DNA, the CDR3 is TGTGCCAGTAGTATGGCAACCGGGACAGGGAATGAAAAACTGTTTTTT.

The CDR3 spells CASRYGETQYF. The CDR3 DNA follows: TGCGCCAGCAGGTACGGGGAGACCCAGTACTTC. The chain is built from TRBV5-1 and TRBJ2-5; D gene uncertain. Germline V gene lookup returns CDR1 SGHRS and CDR2 YFSETQ. With 5 bases removed from V and 5 bases from J, the gap between germline ends came to 7 bases. This CDR3 contains 11 residues. Full variable domain (missing parts from reference TRBV5-1 and TRBJ2-5): KAGVTQTPRYLIKTRGQQVTLSCSPISGHRSVSWYQQTPGQGLQFLFEYFSETQRNKGNFPGRFSGRQFSNSRSEMNVSTLELGDSALYLCASRYGETQYFGPGTRLLVL.

In regard to this clone: One end of the junction varies from germline; a read error may be responsible. The V gene is TRBV7-7, the J gene TRBJ2-5, with 8 bases that match TRBD2. The CDR3 is made up of 16 amino acids. The germline V gene encodes CDR1 SSHAT and CDR2 FNYEAQ (reference sequence). Written as DNA, the CDR3 is TGTGCTAGCAGCTTACAGGCGGGACTAGATTGGGAGACCCAGTACTTC. It codes for CASSLQAGLDWETQYF.

The rearrangement links TRBV4-2 to TRBJ2-3; D unclear. V lost 0 bases, J lost 2 bases, and 9 bases lay in between. Looked up from germline, CDR1 is LGHNA and CDR2 is YNFKEQ. The CDR3 spans 15 residues. The CDR3 here is CASSQDYQSTDTQYF. The CDR3 region has the DNA TGTGCCAGCAGCCAAGATTACCAGTCCACAGATACGCAGTATTTT.

The CDR3 loop is CASSQGFGGSYGYTF. The CDR3 bases are TGTGCCAGCAGCCAAGGATTCGGGGGGAGCTATGGCTACACCTTC. V and J are TRBV14 and TRBJ1-2; a possible D gene is TRBD1 (5 bases). The germline V gene encodes CDR1 SGHDN and CDR2 FVKESK. The CDR3 sequence is 15 residues long. Between the trimmed V and J ends, which lost 1 base and 4 bases, there was a span of 13 bases.

The chain has TRBV5-8 and TRBJ2-2; TRBD1 matches 7 bases. The germline V gene encodes CDR1 SGHTS and CDR2 YDEGEE. The V segment lost 4 bases and the J segment 0 bases; nucleotides outside the gene matches: 6. There are 16 residues in the CDR3. In DNA form, the CDR3 reads TGTGCCAGCAGCAAGGCCCAGGGGGCGAACACCGGGGAGCTGTTTTTT. As protein: CASSKAQGANTGELFF.

The sample holds one count of this clone. The chain recombines TRBV7-2 with TRBJ2-1, with 8 bases fitting TRBD2. The CDR3 consists of 15 residues. The V gene end was trimmed by 5 bases and the J gene end by 8 bases; junction bases not matched to a gene: 11. Per the germline V gene, CDR1 is SGHTA and CDR2 is FQGNSA. The CDR3 nucleotides read TGTGCCAGCAGCCGTTGGAGCGGGGGAGGAGATGAGCAGTTCTTC. Its protein is CASSRWSGGGDEQFF.

The chain employs TRBV6-1 and TRBJ2-4; TRBD2 aligns across 10 bases. The trim removed 1 base at V and 0 bases at J, leaving 0 bases unmatched. Germline V CDR1 and CDR2: MNHNS, SASEGT. CDR3 size: 16 residues. CDR3 residues: CASSEGLAGAKNIQYF. CDR3 coding DNA: TGTGCCAGCAGTGAAGGACTAGCGGGAGCCAAAAACATTCAGTACTTC.

CDR3 DNA sequence: TGTGCCAGCAGCTTGGCGGCAGAGCAGTACTTC. The encoded protein is CASSLAAEQYF. V gene TRBV7-8 combines with J gene TRBJ2-7; no reliable D call. The V end was cut by 3 bases, the J end by 7 bases, with 7 bases between. The CDR3 is 11 amino acids. Germline CDR1 and CDR2: SGHVS and FQNEAQ.